Listed here is a single TCR beta chain. The sample originates from a study of blood T cell repertoires in COVID-19. The table came from immunoSEQ multiplex PCR; TCRdb's copy has only in-frame clones and leaves some out. The table shows 130,000 or so clones, with about 84% occurring only once. Sequenced material: peripheral blood. The sequence was collected from a woman aged 60-75 years with acute or convalescent COVID-19.

The CDR3 nucleotides are TGCAGTGCTAGTAAGGAGGGGGCTGGTGAAAAACTGTTTTTT. Translation: CSASKEGAGEKLFF. J is TRBJ1-4 and V is TRBV20-1; TRBD1 matches at 7 bases. The CDR3 extends over 14 amino acids. The J segment lost 7 bases and the V segment lost 3 bases, leaving 8 bases of the junction unmatched. Germline lookup yields CDR1 DFQATT and CDR2 SNEGSKA (reference sequence).